This entry features one T cell receptor beta chain sequence. This clonotype was seen a handful of times. It has no known antigen specificity. No much larger clone is present one base from it, and per-base qualities are unavailable. The receptor library was made with PCR. Sequencing was carried out with an Illumina MiSeq. cDNA was synthesized with SMARTScribe reverse transcriptase and a 5' template-switch oligo that added a universal priming site. Each cDNA molecule was tagged by a 12-nucleotide random unique molecular identifier (UMI) carried on the template-switch oligo. During reverse transcription, TCRbeta transcripts were targeted by chain-specific reverse primers. Uracil DNA glycosylase treatment was used to remove residual template-switch adapters, and a Qiagen MinElute kit was used to purify the cDNA. For the first PCR, KAPA HiFi HotStart ReadyMix was used for approximately 25 cycles, with amplification split across four 50 ul reactions containing step-out primers. First-round PCR products were gel-purified before further amplification. Illumina Nextera adapters were attached in a second PCR of around 8 cycles, and the libraries were then purified and pooled. For each TCRbeta molecule, the UMI barcode was captured by a 50-nucleotide 5' read. As for how the authors treated the data: Using the MIGEC toolkit, reads were grouped by UMI into consensus reads. Final reads were produced by merging forward and reverse consensus reads with PEAR. Identical UMI-sequence pairs found in more than one library were treated as cross-sample contamination and removed by a custom decontamination script. V(D)J assignment and CDR3 extraction were performed with MIGMAP, a wrapper around IgBLAST. A TCR clonotype was defined by an identical V gene, J gene and CDR3 amino acid sequence; no sequencing was done for CDR1 and CDR2. TCRdb handled the public reads itself, with Q25 trimming in fastp and clone calling in MiXCR, and kept productive beta chains. Every entry covers one CDR3 protein and lists the most common genes and DNA from its rows. The V and J calls and clone size are TCRdb's, not the authors'. The table for this sample lists 3,000 to 4,000 distinct CDR3 sequences; approximately 50% of them were counted only once. Roughly a quarter of the sample is held by the ten biggest clonotypes.

TCRbeta repertoires were measured from mRNA instead of genomic DNA, an approach that captures expressed receptors. Leukocytes from the buffy coat were collected into Trizol, and RNA was extracted using the Direct-zol RNA MiniPrep Plus kit with no cell sorting. To separate plasma, buffy coat and red blood cells, EDTA blood tubes were immediately centrifuged at 4 degrees C. Per the germline V gene, SGHRS is the CDR1 and YFSETQ is the CDR2. Trimming takes 1 base from V and 0 bases from J, and the germline ends sit 8 bases apart. The CDR3 sequence holds 15 residues, the cysteine and phenylalanine included. Of the read, only the CDR3 DNA is kept; its 45 bases are in frame from base 1. This sample is drawn from a study of robustness of blood B and T cell sequencing (dated 2018 in TCRdb). About the full investigation: The study was designed to determine how much peripheral blood is required to reliably characterize an individual's TCRbeta and IgG repertoires. As technical replicates, two replicate TCRbeta cDNA libraries were made from one shared RNA pool taken from a single 10 ml draw. TCRbeta and IgG repertoires were quantified in each of the ten independently drawn blood samples.

Study-wide conclusions, independent of this receptor: When 3 or 4 tubes (about 27-45 ml blood) were combined, saturation was approached in coverage of the top 10,000 TCRbeta clonotypes. No improvement in the overlap of rare TCRbeta clonotypes was observed when tubes were pooled, implying that much larger blood volumes would be needed for rare TCRbeta clonotypes to be captured. Immediate fractionation was required for EDTA tubes, so the use of EDTA tubes in multi-site collections was limited. Evidence of cross-contamination, likely resulting from batch processing, was observed in one pair of TCRbeta libraries, and the UMI-sequence pairs shared between the two libraries were removed. The 1,000 most abundant TCRbeta clonotypes from the pooled draws were detected in every single 10 ml sample. When technical replicate libraries were compared, approximately 95% of the top 10,000 TCRbeta clonotypes in one library also turned up in the other. The TCRbeta rarefaction curves did not fully level off, which suggests either under-sequencing or many low-abundance clonotypes.

The rearrangement joined TRBV5-1 to TRBJ1-3; TRBD1 is possibly the D segment (5 matching bases). This receptor was obtained from a human donor in good health. The sequencing sample was made of peripheral blood. The CDR3 is CASSLSGSSGNTIYF. The DNA sequence is TGCGCCAGCAGCTTGTCAGGGAGCTCTGGAAACACCATATATTTT.